A selection of T cell receptor beta chains follows, all from one sample in a study of radiotherapy plus CTLA-4 blockade in lung cancer. Sequenced by immunoSEQ multiplex PCR; TCRdb stores in-frame clones only, minus some. The sample holds more than 75,000 clones, under 85% seen once. The material sequenced was peripheral blood, taken from a patient treated with radiotherapy plus ipilimumab. These receptor sequences come from a human donor with non-small cell lung cancer who had a partial response to radiotherapy plus ipilimumab. Some clones in this sample may be carry-over from other donors' samples. The CDR3 runs from the conserved cysteine through the conserved F or W. A D gene is named only where the DNA matches it firmly. Size values are once, few and many counts, or a class for expanded clones, and some rows have none.

j_call clone_size d_call v_call cdr3_aa cdr3_nt
TRBJ2-7 - - TRBV5-1 CASSSTYTGSYEQYF TGCGCCAGCAGCTCAACGTATACAGGGTCCTACGAGCAGTACTTC
TRBJ1-2 once TRBD1 TRBV15 CAASRDRGYGYTF TGTGCCGCCAGCAGGGACAGGGGATATGGCTACACCTTC
TRBJ1-4 - - TRBV13 CASSGQTNEKLFF TGTGCCAGCTCCGGACAGACGAATGAAAAACTGTTTTTT
TRBJ2-4 - TRBD1 TRBV19 CASSTDRGLDIQYF TGTGCCAGTAGTACAGACAGGGGGCTAGACATTCAGTACTTC
TRBJ2-1 - - TRBV15 CATSREVQAYNEQFF TGTGCCACCAGCAGAGAGGTACAGGCTTACAATGAGCAGTTCTTC
TRBJ2-1 - - TRBV4-3 CASSQEALTEQFF TGCGCCAGCAGCCAAGAAGCGCTCACTGAGCAGTTCTTC
TRBJ2-2 few - TRBV7-2 CASSLLGISGELFF TGTGCCAGCAGCTTATTGGGCATTTCCGGGGAGCTGTTTTTT
TRBJ2-5 - - TRBV7-9 CASSLGFSVQETQYF TGTGCCAGCAGCTTAGGATTTTCAGTCCAAGAGACCCAGTACTTC
TRBJ2-1 few - TRBV9 CASSVGGRGRYNEQFF TGTGCCAGCAGCGTAGGTGGGCGGGGGCGATACAATGAGCAGTTCTTC
TRBJ2-5 once - TRBV29-1 CSVAVSGQETQYF TGCAGCGTTGCGGTCTCGGGGCAAGAGACCCAGTACTTC
TRBJ1-5 - TRBD1 TRBV7-4 CASSYNIDRENQPQHF TGTGCCAGCAGCTACAACATCGACAGGGAGAATCAGCCCCAGCATTTT
TRBJ1-1 - - TRBV5-4 CASSLDILNTEAFF TGTGCCAGCAGCTTGGACATCCTGAACACTGAAGCTTTCTTT
TRBJ2-2 - TRBD1 TRBV28 CASSLWTGVTGELFF TGTGCCAGCAGTTTATGGACAGGGGTGACCGGGGAGCTGTTTTTT
TRBJ2-2 - TRBD1 TRBV28 CASRGGWTGMLLGELFF TGTGCCAGCAGGGGGGGCTGGACAGGGATGCTACTCGGGGAGCTGTTTTTT
TRBJ1-5 - - TRBV2 CASSDSGTNNQPQHF TGTGCCAGCAGTGATTCCGGGACTAACAATCAGCCCCAGCATTTT
TRBJ2-7 few TRBD2 TRBV28 CASSLPRGGHSYEQYF TGTGCCAGCAGTTTACCCCGGGGGGGTCACTCCTACGAGCAGTACTTC
TRBJ2-1 once - TRBV10-1 CASSADIINNEQFF TGCGCCAGCTCCGCAGACATCATTAACAATGAGCAGTTCTTC
TRBJ1-2 - - TRBV5-8 CASSLRGTYGYTF TGTGCCAGCAGCTTAAGGGGAACCTATGGCTACACCTTC
TRBJ2-1 - TRBD2 TRBV19 CASRLAGAPRNEQFF TGTGCCAGTAGATTAGCGGGAGCCCCTCGCAATGAGCAGTTCTTC
TRBJ1-2 - - TRBV7-2 CASSLQGAGNYGYTF TGTGCCAGCAGTCTCCAGGGTGCCGGCAACTATGGCTACACCTTC
TRBJ1-1 - - TRBV29-1 CSVDGLPNTEAFF TGCAGCGTTGATGGCCTGCCGAACACTGAAGCTTTCTTT
TRBJ2-1 once TRBD1 TRBV7-8 CASSFGQGAGNEQFF TGTGCCAGCAGCTTCGGTCAGGGGGCAGGAAATGAGCAGTTCTTC
TRBJ2-5 few - TRBV6-6 CASSYSSLRETQYF TGTGCCAGCAGTTACAGTAGTCTACGCGAGACCCAGTACTTC
TRBJ2-7 - - TRBV7-3 CASSLTGRWYEQYF TGTGCCAGCAGCTTGACAGGGAGGTGGTACGAGCAGTACTTC
TRBJ2-1 - - TRBV7-3 CASSLKGEYNEQFF TGTGCCAGCAGCTTAAAGGGGGAATACAATGAGCAGTTCTTC
TRBJ2-3 - TRBD2 TRBV7-2 CASSLGSGGAIDTQYF TGTGCCAGCAGCTTAGGGAGCGGGGGGGCGATAGATACGCAGTATTTT
TRBJ2-7 - TRBD1 TRBV2 CATKRQGPSAYEQYF TGTGCCACTAAACGACAGGGGCCCTCGGCCTACGAGCAGTACTTC
TRBJ2-5 - TRBD2 TRBV6-6 CASSYAGGLETQYF TGTGCCAGCAGTTACGCGGGGGGTCTCGAGACCCAGTACTTC
TRBJ1-2 - - TRBV6-5 CASSYSSGRANYGYTF TGTGCCAGCAGTTACTCGTCGGGTAGAGCTAACTATGGCTACACCTTC
TRBJ1-2 - - TRBV15 CATSRQLGWANYGYTF TGTGCCACCAGCAGACAGCTAGGTTGGGCTAACTATGGCTACACCTTC
TRBJ2-4 - TRBD2 TRBV5-8 CASSFSGGAKNIQYF TGTGCCAGCAGCTTTAGCGGGGGGGCCAAAAACATTCAGTACTTC
TRBJ1-2 - - TRBV29-1 CSVDGGTTGGYTF TGCAGCGTTGACGGCGGGACGACCGGCGGCTACACCTTC
TRBJ2-2 - - TRBV18 CASSTSTSSGGELFF TGTGCCAGCTCAACCTCGACTAGTTCCGGCGGGGAGCTGTTTTTT
TRBJ2-2 few TRBD1 TRBV7-7 CASSPGTGTNTGELFF TGTGCCAGCAGCCCAGGGACAGGGACGAACACCGGGGAGCTGTTTTTT
TRBJ2-1 - - TRBV30 CAWVGHPTYNEQFF TGTGCCTGGGTGGGACATCCAACTTACAATGAGCAGTTCTTC
TRBJ1-1 - - TRBV30 CAWSGTSRAFF TGTGCCTGGAGTGGAACATCGAGGGCTTTCTTT
TRBJ2-1 - TRBD2 TRBV10-1 CASSETSGGGNEQFF TGCGCCAGCAGTGAGACTAGCGGGGGAGGAAATGAGCAGTTCTTC
TRBJ2-5 - - TRBV27 CASSARLGGQETQYF TGTGCCAGCAGTGCAAGACTAGGAGGCCAAGAGACCCAGTACTTC
TRBJ1-3 once - TRBV7-2 CASSLQGGNTIYF TGTGCCAGCAGTCTCCAGGGCGGAAACACCATATATTTT
TRBJ1-3 few - TRBV4-1 CASSQDEALNTIYF TGCGCCAGCAGCCAAGATGAAGCACTAAACACCATATATTTT
TRBJ2-7 - TRBD2 TRBV5-1 CASSLPGTRPYEQYF TGCGCCAGCAGCTTACCCGGGACTAGACCCTACGAGCAGTACTTC
TRBJ1-1 - - TRBV19 CASGRGYVNTEAFF TGTGCCAGTGGCAGGGGTTATGTGAACACTGAAGCTTTCTTT
TRBJ2-1 - TRBD2 TRBV10-3 CATRGASGGDEQFF TGTGCCACCCGGGGGGCTAGCGGGGGAGATGAGCAGTTCTTC